The rows below give T cell receptor beta chains drawn from one sample of a study of identifying expanded T cells in peripheral blood. Some clones are missing from TCRdb's copy, which holds only in-frame ones; the method was immunoSEQ multiplex PCR. The sample lists some 100,000 clones; about 88% were seen once. Sequencing used blood. The receptor set was obtained from a person between 18 and 70 years old in good health. The CDR3 runs from the conserved cysteine through the conserved F or W. The D gene is left open where the match is weak. Expanded clones are given a class, and other clones once, few, many or no size at all.

>TRBV5-1|TRBJ2-1|.|TRBD2
TGCGCCAGCAGCTTGCAGGGAGGGACCTACAATGAGCAGTTCTTC
CASSLQGGTYNEQFF
>TRBV19|TRBJ2-7|.|.
TGTGCCAGTAGACTAGGTCCAAGCTCCTACGAGCAGTACTTC
CASRLGPSSYEQYF
>TRBV2|TRBJ2-3|.|TRBD2
TGTGCCAGCAAGGCGGGAGAGGGCTCAGATACGCAGTATTTT
CASKAGEGSDTQYF
>TRBV27|TRBJ2-5|.|TRBD1
TGTGCCAGCGGACAGGGGTTCGAGACCCAGTACTTC
CASGQGFETQYF
>TRBV19|TRBJ1-5|.|TRBD1
TGTGCCAGTAGCATCCGGGACAGGGGCAATCAGCCCCAGCATTTT
CASSIRDRGNQPQHF
>TRBV9|TRBJ1-5|.|.
TGTGCCAGCAGCGAAGGGCCCGATTTTAGCAATCAGCCCCAGCATTTT
CASSEGPDFSNQPQHF
>TRBV5-1|TRBJ2-5|.|.
TGCGCCAGCAGCCTGGTCGCGGTGCAAGAGACCCAGTACTTC
CASSLVAVQETQYF
>TRBV7-9|TRBJ2-5|.|TRBD2
TGTGCCAGCAGCTTATCTGCCCCAGCGGGGGGCCCAAGGACCCAGTACTTC
CASSLSAPAGGPRTQYF
>TRBV5-4|TRBJ2-5|once|.
TGTGCCAGCAGCTTGGTCGGGGAGACCCAGTACTTC
CASSLVGETQYF
>TRBV7-9|TRBJ2-3|.|TRBD1
TGTGCCAGCAGCTTCTCCGGGACAGTAAGCCCAGATACGCAGTATTTT
CASSFSGTVSPDTQYF
>TRBV11-1|TRBJ2-7|.|.
TGTGCCAGCAGCTTCCCAAGGAATGGGCAACCGGGGACCGACGAGCAGTACTTC
CASSFPRNGQPGTDEQYF
>TRBV28|TRBJ2-1|.|.
TGTGCCAGCAGGTCGAGTGGGGGCTACAATGAGCAGTTCTTC
CASRSSGGYNEQFF
>TRBV23-1|TRBJ2-1|.|TRBD1
TGCGCCAGCAGTCATGGACAGGGGGTATCCAATGAGCAGTTCTTC
CASSHGQGVSNEQFF
>TRBV4-2|TRBJ1-2|once|.
TGTGCCAGCAGCCCGGGGCTGGGGGACAACTATGGCTACACCTTC
CASSPGLGDNYGYTF
>TRBV11-2|TRBJ2-7|.|.
TGTGCCAGCAGCTTAGGGCAGATGGTAGGGCAGTACTTC
CASSLGQMVGQYF
>TRBV6-6|TRBJ2-7|.|.
TGTGCCAGCAGTTACAGGGGAGACGCCTACGAGCAGTACTTC
CASSYRGDAYEQYF
>TRBV2|TRBJ1-6|few|.
TGTGCCAGCAGTGCACAGGGCTGGGGTAATTCACCCCTCCACTTT
CASSAQGWGNSPLHF
>TRBV7-2|TRBJ2-5|.|.
TGTGCCAGCAGCCTCAGGACCCGGGAAGAGACCCAGTACTTC
CASSLRTREETQYF
>TRBV7-3|TRBJ2-1|.|.
TGTGCCAGCAGCTTAGGAGGGGATGAGCAGTTCTTC
CASSLGGDEQFF
>TRBV2|TRBJ2-3|.|TRBD2
TGTGCCACCCGGACTAGCGGCTTTTCCACAGATACGCAGTATTTT
CATRTSGFSTDTQYF
>TRBV19|TRBJ1-1|.|.
TGTGCCAGTAGTATAGATCGGGGCGGAGTGAACACTGAAGCTTTCTTT
CASSIDRGGVNTEAFF
>TRBV7-2|TRBJ2-1|.|.
TGTGCCAGCAGCTTAGAAGGGTCAGTCCCTGAGCAGTTCTTC
CASSLEGSVPEQFF
>TRBV19|TRBJ1-3|.|.
TGTGCCAGCGGGACCCAGGGAAACACCATATATTTT
CASGTQGNTIYF
>TRBV6-6|TRBJ2-5|.|TRBD1
TGTGCCAGCTCCCGACAGGGGGGCGAGACCCAGTACTTC
CASSRQGGETQYF
>TRBV7-2|TRBJ2-5|.|.
TGTGCCAGCAGCGACGAGATCGAAAGGGGGAAGGAGACCCAGTACTTC
CASSDEIERGKETQYF
>TRBV7-3|TRBJ2-3|.|TRBD2
TGTGCCAGCACCCCGGGCGGGGGGGCGCCAGATACGCAGTATTTT
CASTPGGGAPDTQYF
>TRBV10-3|TRBJ1-4|.|TRBD1
TGTGCCATCAGTGAGCGGACAGGGCCTAGCGAAAAACTGTTTTTT
CAISERTGPSEKLFF